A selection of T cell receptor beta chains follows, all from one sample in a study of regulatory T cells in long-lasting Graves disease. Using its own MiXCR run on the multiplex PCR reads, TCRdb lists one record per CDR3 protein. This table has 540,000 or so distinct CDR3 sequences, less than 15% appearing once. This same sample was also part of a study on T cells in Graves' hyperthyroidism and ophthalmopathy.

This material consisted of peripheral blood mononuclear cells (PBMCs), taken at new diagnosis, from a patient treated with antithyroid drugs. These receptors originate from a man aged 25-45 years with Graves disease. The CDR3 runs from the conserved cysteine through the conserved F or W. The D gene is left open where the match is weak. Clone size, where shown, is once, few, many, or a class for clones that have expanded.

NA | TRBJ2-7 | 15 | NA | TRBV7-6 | CASSLGPMGVYEQYF | TGTGCCAGCAGCTTAGGGCCGATGGGGGTCTACGAGCAGTACTTC
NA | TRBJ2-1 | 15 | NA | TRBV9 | CASSVEVGDSYEQFF | TGTGCTAGCAGCGTAGAGGTAGGGGATTCCTACGAGCAGTTCTTC
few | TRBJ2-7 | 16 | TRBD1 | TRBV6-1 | CASGRKGTAILTVQYF | TGTGCCAGCGGTCGGAAGGGGACAGCAATCCTTACGGTGCAGTACTTC
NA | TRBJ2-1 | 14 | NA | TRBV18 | CASSPLPSAAGQFF | TGTGCCAGCTCACCCCTACCGTCCGCCGCGGGGCAGTTCTTC
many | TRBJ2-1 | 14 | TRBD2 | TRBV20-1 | CSARLAGDRNEQFF | TGCAGTGCTAGACTAGCGGGAGATAGAAATGAGCAGTTCTTC
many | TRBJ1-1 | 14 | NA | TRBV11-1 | CASSPHTQRVEAFF | TGTGCCAGCAGCCCCCATACACAGCGAGTTGAAGCTTTCTTT
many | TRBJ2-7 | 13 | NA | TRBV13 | CASLNEGHYEQYF | TGTGCCAGCCTGAATGAGGGCCACTACGAGCAGTACTTC
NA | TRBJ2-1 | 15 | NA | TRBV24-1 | CATSGASNTFNEQFF | TGTGCCACCAGTGGCGCTAGCAACACCTTCAATGAGCAGTTCTTC
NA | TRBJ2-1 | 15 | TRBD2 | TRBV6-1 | CASSTGTSGRVEQFF | TGTGCCAGCAGTACCGGGACTAGCGGGAGGGTTGAGCAGTTCTTC
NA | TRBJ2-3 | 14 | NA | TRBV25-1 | CASSERFTQDTQYF | TGTGCCAGCAGTGAAAGGTTTACCCAAGATACGCAGTATTTT
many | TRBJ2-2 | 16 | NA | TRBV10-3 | CAARPSPIANTGELFF | TGTGCCGCCCGACCCTCACCAATCGCGAACACCGGGGAGCTGTTTTTT
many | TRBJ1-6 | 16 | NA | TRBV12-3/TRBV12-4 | CASSPGRTGNNSPLHF | TGTGCCAGCAGTCCTGGCCGAACCGGAAACAATTCACCCCTCCACTTT
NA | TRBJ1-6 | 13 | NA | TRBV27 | CASSLNRDSPLHF | TGTGCCAGCAGTTTAAACAGGGACTCACCCCTCCACTTT
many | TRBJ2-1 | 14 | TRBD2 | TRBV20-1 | CSARGVSGSDEQFF | TGCAGTGCTAGAGGGGTTAGCGGGAGTGATGAGCAGTTCTTC
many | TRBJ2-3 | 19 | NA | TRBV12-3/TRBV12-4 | CASSSSLGRIRSSTDTQYF | TGTGCCAGCAGTTCCTCCCTAGGACGGATTCGTTCTAGCACAGATACGCAGTATTTT
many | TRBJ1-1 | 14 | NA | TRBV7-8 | CASSWSSWGGEAFF | TGTGCCAGCAGCTGGTCCTCGTGGGGAGGGGAAGCTTTCTTT
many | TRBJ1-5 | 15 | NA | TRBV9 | CASSVGGSSNQPQHF | TGTGCCAGCAGCGTAGGAGGAAGCAGCAATCAGCCCCAGCATTTT
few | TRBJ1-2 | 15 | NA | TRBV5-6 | CASSFSRVLDYGYTF | TGTGCCAGCAGCTTCAGCAGGGTCTTGGACTATGGCTACACCTTC